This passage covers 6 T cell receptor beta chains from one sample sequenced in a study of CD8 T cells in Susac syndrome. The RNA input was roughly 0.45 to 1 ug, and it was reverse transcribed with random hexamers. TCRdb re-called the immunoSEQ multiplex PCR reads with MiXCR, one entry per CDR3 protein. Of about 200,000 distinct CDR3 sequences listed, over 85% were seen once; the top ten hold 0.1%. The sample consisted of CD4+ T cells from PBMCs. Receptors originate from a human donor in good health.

The CDR3 sequence is CATSRGQTPDTQYF. The CDR3 DNA sequence: TGTGCCACCAGCAGAGGACAGACCCCAGATACGCAGTATTTT. This chain uses TRBV15 with TRBJ2-3; tentative D call: TRBD1 (5 bases). The CDR3 runs 14 residues. V dropped 1 base and J dropped 4 bases, with 9 bases sitting between them. CDR1 is LNHNV and CDR2 is YYDKDF in the germline V gene (reference sequence).

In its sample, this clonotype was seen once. CDR3 sequence reads: CASSVGADDINEQFF. The DNA for the CDR3 is TGTGCCAGCAGCGTAGGTGCGGACGACATCAATGAGCAGTTCTTC. The rearrangement joins TRBV9 to TRBJ2-1, with unresolved D. Germline CDR1 reads SGDLS; CDR2 reads YYNGEE. This CDR3 comprises 15 residues. The V end was cut by 0 bases, the J end by 6 bases, with 13 bases between.

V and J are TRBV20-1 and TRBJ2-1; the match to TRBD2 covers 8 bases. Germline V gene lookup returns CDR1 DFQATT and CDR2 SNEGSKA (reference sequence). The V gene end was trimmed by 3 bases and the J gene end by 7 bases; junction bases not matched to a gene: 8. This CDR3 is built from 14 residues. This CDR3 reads CSASMGGRLNEQFF. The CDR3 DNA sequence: TGCAGTGCTAGTATGGGCGGGAGGTTGAATGAGCAGTTCTTC.

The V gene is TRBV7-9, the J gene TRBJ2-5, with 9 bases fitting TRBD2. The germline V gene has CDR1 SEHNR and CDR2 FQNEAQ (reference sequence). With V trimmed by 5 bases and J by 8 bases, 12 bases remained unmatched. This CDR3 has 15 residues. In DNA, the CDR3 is TGTGCCAGCAGCCCTATAGGGCTAGCGGGACGTACCCAGTACTTC. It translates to CASSPIGLAGRTQYF.

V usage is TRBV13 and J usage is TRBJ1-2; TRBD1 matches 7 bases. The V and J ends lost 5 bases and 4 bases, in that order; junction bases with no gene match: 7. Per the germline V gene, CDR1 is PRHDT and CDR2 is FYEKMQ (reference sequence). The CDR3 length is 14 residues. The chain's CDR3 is CASSLGQELYGYTF. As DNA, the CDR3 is TGTGCCAGCAGCCTTGGACAGGAGCTCTATGGCTACACCTTC.

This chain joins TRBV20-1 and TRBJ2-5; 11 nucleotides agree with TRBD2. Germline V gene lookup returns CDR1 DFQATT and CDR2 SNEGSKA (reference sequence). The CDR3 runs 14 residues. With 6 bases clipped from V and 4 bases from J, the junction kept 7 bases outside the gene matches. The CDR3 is CSASSGTSGETQYF. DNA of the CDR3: TGCAGTGCAAGCTCCGGGACTAGCGGAGAGACCCAGTACTTC.